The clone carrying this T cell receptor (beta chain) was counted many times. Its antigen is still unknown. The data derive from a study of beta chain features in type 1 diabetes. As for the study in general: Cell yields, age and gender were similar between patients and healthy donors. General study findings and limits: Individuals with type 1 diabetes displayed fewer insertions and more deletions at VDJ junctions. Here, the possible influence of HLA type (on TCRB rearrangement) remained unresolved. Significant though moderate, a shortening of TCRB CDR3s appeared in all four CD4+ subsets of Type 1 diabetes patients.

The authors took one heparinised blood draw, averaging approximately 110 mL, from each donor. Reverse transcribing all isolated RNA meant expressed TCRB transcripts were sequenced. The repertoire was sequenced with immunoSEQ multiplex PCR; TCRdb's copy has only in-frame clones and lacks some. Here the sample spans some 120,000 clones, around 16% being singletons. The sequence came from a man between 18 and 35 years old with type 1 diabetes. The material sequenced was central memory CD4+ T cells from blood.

CDR3 in DNA: TGTGCCAGCAGGGTCGGACAGTGGAGTGGAGGGCCCCAGCATTTT. Its protein product is CASRVGQWSGGPQHF. This sequence joins TRBV6-6 and TRBJ1-5; D perhaps matches TRBD1 (6 bases). This CDR3 region has 15 residues. The germline V gene has CDR1 MNHNY and CDR2 SVGAGI (reference sequence). Trimming removed 6 bases from V and 9 bases from J, with 21 bases in between.